The next 9 T cell receptor beta chains were all read from a single sample in a study of blood T cells in healthy people across ages. A second PCR, run for roughly 7 to 12 cycles, used a sample-barcoded 5' primer plus a J-beta primer mix. TCRdb used MiXCR to reprocess the 5' RACE reads, holding one entry per CDR3 protein. The data hold roughly 800,000 distinct CDR3 sequences, with 35% to 40% observed a single time. The sample comprised blood. The receptors were sampled from a man between 18 and 35 years old in good health.

The sample holds a few counts of this clonotype. The rearrangement uses TRBV4-1 and TRBJ2-7, with D possibly being TRBD1 (5 bases). The last part of the DNA fits TRBJ2-5 better; the J call may be wrong. The CDR3 consists of 15 residues. The germline V gene has CDR1 MGHRA and CDR2 YSYEKL. The CDR3 sequence: CASSQVTRVGETQYF. The CDR3 DNA reads TGCGCCAGCAGCCAAGTAACCAGGGTCGGGGAGACCCAGTACTTC.

This chain uses TRBV30 with TRBJ1-1, with D possibly TRBD1 on 5 matching bases. Germline assignment: CDR1 GTSNPN and CDR2 SVGIG (reference sequence). CDR3 size: 13 residues. V shed 8 bases and J shed 0 bases, with 13 bases lying between them. CDR3 loop: CARTRTMNTEAFF. CDR3 bases: TGTGCCCGGACACGTACGATGAACACTGAAGCTTTCTTT.

Regarding this clonotype: A read error may produce the germline difference seen at one junction end. The chain links TRBV6-6 to TRBJ2-3; 7 bases match TRBD1. The CDR3 consists of 15 residues. Germline assignment: CDR1 MNHNY and CDR2 SVGAGI (reference sequence). The CDR3 reads CDSSQDRVDTDTQYF. In nucleotides, the CDR3 is TGTGACAGCAGCCAAGACAGGGTTGACACAGATACGCAGTATTTT.

As regards this clonotype: Possible read error: a much larger clone is one base away. This chain links TRBV7-8 with TRBJ2-5; tentative D call: TRBD2 (6 bases). TRBJ2-7 matches the DNA end more closely, so the J call is doubtful. Germline loops: CDR1 SGHVS, CDR2 FQNEAQ. The length of the CDR3 is 15 residues. This CDR3 is CASSTDARIGGEQYF. In DNA form, the CDR3 reads TGTGCCAGCAGCACAGACGCACGAATCGGGGGCGAGCAGTACTTC.

This clonotype was detected a few times. The chain links TRBV12-3 or TRBV12-4 to TRBJ2-2; possible D gene TRBD2, 5 bases. V was trimmed by 6 bases and J by 1 base, leaving 12 bases between them. There are 15 residues in the CDR3. CDR3: CASSPAAGNTGELFF. CDR3 nucleotides: TGTGCCAGCAGCCCCGCGGCGGGGAACACCGGGGAGCTGTTTTTT.

The genes are TRBV11-2 and TRBJ2-5, with D perhaps TRBD2 (5 bases). Trimming shortened V by 5 bases and J by 1 base, and 8 bases separated the two germline ends. CDR3 length equals 13 residues. The V gene's germline CDR1 is SGHAT and CDR2 FQNNGV. The CDR3 DNA sequence: TGTGCCAGCAGCCAGGAGGCCCAAGAGACCCAGTACTTC. It encodes CASSQEAQETQYF.

Concerning this clonotype: The junction departs from germline at one end; a sequencing error may be responsible. The J gene is TRBJ2-4, the V gene TRBV4-3, with TRBD2 identical over 8 bases. The DNA matches TRBJ2-5 better at its end, which makes the J call doubtful. Per the germline V gene, CDR1 is LGHNA and CDR2 is YSLEER. The length of the CDR3 is 18 residues. The CDR3 DNA reads as TGCGCCAGCTGCCAAGCCGGGCTAGCGGGTCCCAAGGGAGAGACCCAGTACTTC. Protein: CASCQAGLAGPKGETQYF.

This chain links TRBV20-1 with TRBJ1-1; 9 nucleotides line up with TRBD1. Germline V gives CDR1 DFQATT, CDR2 SNEGSKA (reference sequence). The ends lost 3 bases at V and 5 bases at J; junction bases unmatched: 4. The CDR3 has 13 amino acids. The CDR3: CSASGTGKTEAFF. The CDR3 bases are TGCAGTGCTAGCGGGACAGGGAAAACTGAAGCTTTCTTT.

A remark on this clonotype: This may come from a read error, since a much larger clone is one base off. J is TRBJ2-3 and V is TRBV25-1; TRBD2 agrees at 7 bases. CDR1 is MGHDK, CDR2 SYGVNS, per germline. The CDR3 spans 14 residues. Trimming at V came to 10 bases and at J to 4 bases, leaving 11 bases not matched to a gene. The CDR3 protein is CATEGRGGADTQYF. CDR3 sequence (DNA): TGTGCCACCGAGGGGAGGGGAGGAGCAGATACGCAGTATTTT.